The TCR beta chain under discussion was sequenced for a study of CD8+ T cells in alopecia areata. The authors extracted RNA and reverse transcribed it into cDNA as the sequencing template. The method was immunoSEQ multiplex PCR; TCRdb's version includes in-frame clones alone and lacks a portion of them. The table lists over 150,000 clones, 50% to 60% of them singletons, with about 3.5% in the top ten. The treatment denotes: oral pan-JAK inhibitor, 5-10 mg twice daily. V trimming: 6 bases; J trimming: 1 base; junction bases outside the gene matches: 15. The CDR3 has 17 amino acids. Germline V gives CDR1 MDHEN, CDR2 SYDVKM. This clone was seen more than once but under ten times.

The V call is TRBV28, the J call TRBJ2-7; 7 nucleotides align to TRBD1. Sequenced material: CD4+ T cells sorted from blood, taken at week 4, from a patient treated with tofacitinib. This clonotype was obtained from a human donor with alopecia areata. The CDR3 coding sequence is TGTGCCAGCAGACTTAGAGGGGGTGGACAGGCTTCCTACGAGCAGTACTTC. This codes for CASRLRGGGQASYEQYF.